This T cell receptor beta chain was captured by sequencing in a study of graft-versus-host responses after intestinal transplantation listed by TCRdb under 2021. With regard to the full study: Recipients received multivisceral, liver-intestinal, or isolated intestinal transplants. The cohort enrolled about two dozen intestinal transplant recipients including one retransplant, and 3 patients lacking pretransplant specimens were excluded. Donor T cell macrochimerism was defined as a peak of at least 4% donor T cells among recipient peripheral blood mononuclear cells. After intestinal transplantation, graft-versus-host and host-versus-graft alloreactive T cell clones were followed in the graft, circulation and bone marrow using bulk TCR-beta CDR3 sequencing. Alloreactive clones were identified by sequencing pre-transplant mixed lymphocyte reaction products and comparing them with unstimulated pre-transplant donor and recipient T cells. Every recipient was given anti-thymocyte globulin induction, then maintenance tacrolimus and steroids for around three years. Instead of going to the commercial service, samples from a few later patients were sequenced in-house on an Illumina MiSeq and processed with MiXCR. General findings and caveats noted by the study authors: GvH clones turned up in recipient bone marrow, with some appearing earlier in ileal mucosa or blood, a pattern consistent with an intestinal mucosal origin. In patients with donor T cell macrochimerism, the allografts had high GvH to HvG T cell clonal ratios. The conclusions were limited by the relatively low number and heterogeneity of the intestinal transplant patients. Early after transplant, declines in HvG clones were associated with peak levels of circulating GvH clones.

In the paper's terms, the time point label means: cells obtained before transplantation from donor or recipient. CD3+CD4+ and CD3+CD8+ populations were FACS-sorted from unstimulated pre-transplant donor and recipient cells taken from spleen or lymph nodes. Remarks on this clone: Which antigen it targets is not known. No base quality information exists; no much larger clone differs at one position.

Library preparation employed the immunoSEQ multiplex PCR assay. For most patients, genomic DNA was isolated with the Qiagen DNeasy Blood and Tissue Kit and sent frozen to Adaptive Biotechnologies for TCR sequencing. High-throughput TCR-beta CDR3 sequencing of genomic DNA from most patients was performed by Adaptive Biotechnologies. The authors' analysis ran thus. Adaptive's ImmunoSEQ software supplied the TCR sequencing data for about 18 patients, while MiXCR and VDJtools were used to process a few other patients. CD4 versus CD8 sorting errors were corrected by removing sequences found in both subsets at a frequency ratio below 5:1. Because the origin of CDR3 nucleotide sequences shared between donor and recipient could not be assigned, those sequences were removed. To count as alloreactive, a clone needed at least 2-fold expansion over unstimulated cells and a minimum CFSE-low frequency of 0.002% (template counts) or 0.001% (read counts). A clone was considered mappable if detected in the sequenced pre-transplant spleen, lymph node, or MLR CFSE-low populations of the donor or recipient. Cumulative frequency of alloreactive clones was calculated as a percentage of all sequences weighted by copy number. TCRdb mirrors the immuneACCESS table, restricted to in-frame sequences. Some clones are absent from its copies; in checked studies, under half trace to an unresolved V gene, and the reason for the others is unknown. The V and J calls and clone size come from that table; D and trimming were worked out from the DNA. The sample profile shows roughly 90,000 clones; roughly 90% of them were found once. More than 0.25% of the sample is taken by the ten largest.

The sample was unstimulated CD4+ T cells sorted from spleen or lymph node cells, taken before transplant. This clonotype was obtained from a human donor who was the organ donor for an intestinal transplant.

CDR3 region: CASGQARRHEQFF. The DNA is as follows: TGTGCCAGTGGACAGGCGAGGCGGCATGAGCAGTTCTTC. The rearranged chain carries TRBV6-1 and TRBJ2-1; TRBD1 matches 7 bases in the middle. The germline V end is reduced by 9 bases and the J end by 8 bases; junction bases left unmatched: 10. The CDR3 has 13 amino acids, counting the end cysteine and phenylalanine. Only the CDR3 DNA is retained, 39 bases long and in frame from the first base. Reading the germline V gene gives CDR1 MNHNS and CDR2 SASEGT.